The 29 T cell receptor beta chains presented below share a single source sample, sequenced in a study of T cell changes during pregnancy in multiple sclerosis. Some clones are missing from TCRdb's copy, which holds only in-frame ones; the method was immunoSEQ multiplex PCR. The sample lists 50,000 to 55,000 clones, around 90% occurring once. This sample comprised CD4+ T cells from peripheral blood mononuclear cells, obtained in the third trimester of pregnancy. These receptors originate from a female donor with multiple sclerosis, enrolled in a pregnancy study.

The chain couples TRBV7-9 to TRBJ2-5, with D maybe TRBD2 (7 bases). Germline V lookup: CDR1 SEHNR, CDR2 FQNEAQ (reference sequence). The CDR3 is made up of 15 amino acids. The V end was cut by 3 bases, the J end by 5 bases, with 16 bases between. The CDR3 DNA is TGTGCCAGCAGCTTTATACGGGGGGCCGGCGAGACCCAGTACTTC. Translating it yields CASSFIRGAGETQYF.

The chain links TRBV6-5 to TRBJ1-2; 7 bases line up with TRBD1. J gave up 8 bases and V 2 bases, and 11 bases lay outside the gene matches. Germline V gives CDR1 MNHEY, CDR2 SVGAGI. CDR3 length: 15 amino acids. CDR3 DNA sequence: TGTGCCAGCAGTTACCTCGACAGGGAAGGAACCGGCTACACCTTC. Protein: CASSYLDREGTGYTF.

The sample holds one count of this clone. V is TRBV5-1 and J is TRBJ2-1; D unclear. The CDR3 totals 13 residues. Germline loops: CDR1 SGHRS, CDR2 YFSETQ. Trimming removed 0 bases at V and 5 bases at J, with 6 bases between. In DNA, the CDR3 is TGCGCCAGCAGCTTGGTCGGAGACAATGAGCAGTTCTTC. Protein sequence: CASSLVGDNEQFF. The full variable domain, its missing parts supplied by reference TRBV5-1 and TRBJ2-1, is KAGVTQTPRYLIKTRGQQVTLSCSPISGHRSVSWYQQTPGQGLQFLFEYFSETQRNKGNFPGRFSGRQFSNSRSEMNVSTLELGDSALYLCASSLVGDNEQFFGPGTRLTVL.

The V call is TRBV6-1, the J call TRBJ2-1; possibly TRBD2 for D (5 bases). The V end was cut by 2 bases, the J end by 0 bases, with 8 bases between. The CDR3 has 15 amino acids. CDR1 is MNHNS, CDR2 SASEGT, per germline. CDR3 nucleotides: TGTGCCAGCAGTGAACTAGCTAGCTCCTACAATGAGCAGTTCTTC. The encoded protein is CASSELASSYNEQFF.

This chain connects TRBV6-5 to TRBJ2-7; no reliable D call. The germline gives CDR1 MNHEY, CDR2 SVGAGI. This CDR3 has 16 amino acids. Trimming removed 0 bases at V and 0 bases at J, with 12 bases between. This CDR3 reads CASSYSTVGLSYEQYF. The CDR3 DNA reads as TGTGCCAGCAGTTACTCGACTGTCGGCCTCTCCTACGAGCAGTACTTC.

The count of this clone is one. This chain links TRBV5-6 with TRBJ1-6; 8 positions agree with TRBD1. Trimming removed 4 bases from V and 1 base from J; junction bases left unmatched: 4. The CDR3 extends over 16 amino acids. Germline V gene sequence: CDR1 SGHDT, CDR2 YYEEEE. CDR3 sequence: CASSPDRGSYNSPLHF. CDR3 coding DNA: TGTGCCAGCAGCCCAGACAGGGGATCCTATAATTCACCCCTCCACTTT. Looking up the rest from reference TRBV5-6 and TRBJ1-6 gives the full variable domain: DAGVTQSPTHLIKTRGQQVTLRCSPKSGHDTVSWYQQALGQGPQFIFQYYEEEERQRGNFPDRFSGHQFPNYSSELNVNALLLGDSALYLCASSPDRGSYNSPLHFGNGTRLTVT.

The CDR3 nucleotides read TGTGCCAGCAGTCCCCCGGGACTAGCGGGGGGTGAGACCCAGTACTTC. This translates into CASSPPGLAGGETQYF. This sequence joins TRBV9 and TRBJ2-5, with 15 bases identical to TRBD2. This CDR3 contains 16 residues. In germline, CDR1 is SGDLS, CDR2 YYNGEE. After removal of 5 bases from V and 5 bases from J, the junction contained 7 bases not matched to a gene.

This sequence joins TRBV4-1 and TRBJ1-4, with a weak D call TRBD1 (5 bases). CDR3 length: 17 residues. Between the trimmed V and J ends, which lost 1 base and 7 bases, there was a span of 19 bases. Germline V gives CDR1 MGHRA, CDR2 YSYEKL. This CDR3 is CASSQVLLDRGVEKLFF. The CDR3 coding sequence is TGCGCCAGCAGCCAAGTTCTCCTAGACAGAGGAGTTGAAAAACTGTTTTTT.

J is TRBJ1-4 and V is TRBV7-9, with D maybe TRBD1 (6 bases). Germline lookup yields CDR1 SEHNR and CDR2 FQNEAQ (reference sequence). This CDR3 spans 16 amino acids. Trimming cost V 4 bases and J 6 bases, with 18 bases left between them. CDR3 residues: CASSSLDEGVDEKLFF. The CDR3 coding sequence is TGTGCCAGCAGCTCCTTAGACGAGGGGGTGGATGAAAAACTGTTTTTT. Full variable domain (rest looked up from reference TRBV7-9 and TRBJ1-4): DTGVSQNPRHKITKRGQNVTFRCDPISEHNRLYWYRQTLGQGPEFLTYFQNEAQLEKSRLLSDRFSAERPKGSFSTLEIQRTEQGDSAMYLCASSSLDEGVDEKLFFGSGTQLSVL.

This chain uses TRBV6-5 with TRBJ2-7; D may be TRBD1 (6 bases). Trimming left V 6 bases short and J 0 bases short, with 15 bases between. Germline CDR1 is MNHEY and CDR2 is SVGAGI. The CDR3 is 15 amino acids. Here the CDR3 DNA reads TGTGCCAGCAGCCCGGGACACCCGAGCTCCTACGAGCAGTACTTC. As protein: CASSPGHPSSYEQYF.

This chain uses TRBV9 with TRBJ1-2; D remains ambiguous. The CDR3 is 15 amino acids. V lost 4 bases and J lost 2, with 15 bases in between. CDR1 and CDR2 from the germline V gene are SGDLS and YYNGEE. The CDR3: CASSPQLTLNYGYTF. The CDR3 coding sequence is TGTGCCAGCAGCCCCCAATTGACATTAAACTATGGCTACACCTTC.

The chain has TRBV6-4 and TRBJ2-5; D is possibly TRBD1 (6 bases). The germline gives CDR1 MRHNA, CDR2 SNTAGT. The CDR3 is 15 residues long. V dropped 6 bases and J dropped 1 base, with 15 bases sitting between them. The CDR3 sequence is CASSGDKRIQETQYF. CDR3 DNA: TGTGCCAGCAGCGGGGACAAACGTATCCAAGAGACCCAGTACTTC.

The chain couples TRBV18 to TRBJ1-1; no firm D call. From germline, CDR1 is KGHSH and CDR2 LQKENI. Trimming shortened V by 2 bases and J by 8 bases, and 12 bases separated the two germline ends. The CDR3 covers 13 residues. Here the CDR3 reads CASSPIPTAEAFF. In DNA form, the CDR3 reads TGTGCCAGCTCACCAATACCCACAGCCGAAGCTTTCTTT. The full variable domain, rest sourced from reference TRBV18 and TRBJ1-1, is NAGVMQNPRHLVRRRGQEARLRCSPMKGHSHVYWYRQLPEEGLKFMVYLQKENIIDESGMPKERFSAEFPKEGPSILRIQQVVRGDSAAYFCASSPIPTAEAFFGQGTRLTVV.

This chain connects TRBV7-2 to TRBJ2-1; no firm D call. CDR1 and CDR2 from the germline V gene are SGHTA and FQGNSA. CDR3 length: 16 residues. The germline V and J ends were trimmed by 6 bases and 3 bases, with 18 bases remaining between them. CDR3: CASSPALAVFYNEQFF. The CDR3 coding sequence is TGTGCCAGCAGTCCCGCCTTGGCGGTCTTCTACAATGAGCAGTTCTTC.

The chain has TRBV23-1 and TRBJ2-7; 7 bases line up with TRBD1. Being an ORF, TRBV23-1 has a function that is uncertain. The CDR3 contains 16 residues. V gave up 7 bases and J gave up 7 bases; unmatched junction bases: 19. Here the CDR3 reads CASNPRRGQGPGEQYF. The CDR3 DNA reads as TGCGCCAGCAACCCAAGAAGGGGGCAGGGGCCTGGTGAGCAGTACTTC.

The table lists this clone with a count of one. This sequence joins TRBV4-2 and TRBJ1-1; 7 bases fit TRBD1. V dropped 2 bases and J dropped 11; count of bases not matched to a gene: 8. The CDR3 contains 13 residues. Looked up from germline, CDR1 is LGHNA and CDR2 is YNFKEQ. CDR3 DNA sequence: TGTGCCAGCAGCCAAACACAGGGGCTCGAGGCTTTCTTT. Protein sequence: CASSQTQGLEAFF.

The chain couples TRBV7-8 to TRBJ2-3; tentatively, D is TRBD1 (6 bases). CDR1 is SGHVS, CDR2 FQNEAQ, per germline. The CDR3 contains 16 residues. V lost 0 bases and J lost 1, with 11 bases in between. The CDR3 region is CASSLARDKGTDTQYF. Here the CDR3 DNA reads TGTGCCAGCAGCTTAGCCCGGGACAAAGGCACAGATACGCAGTATTTT.

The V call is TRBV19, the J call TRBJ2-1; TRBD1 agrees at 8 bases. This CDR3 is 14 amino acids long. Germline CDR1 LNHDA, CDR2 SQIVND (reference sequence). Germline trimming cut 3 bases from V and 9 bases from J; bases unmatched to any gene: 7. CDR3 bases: TGTGCCAGTAGTATTGGCAGGGGGCTTGGTGAGCAGTTCTTC. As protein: CASSIGRGLGEQFF.

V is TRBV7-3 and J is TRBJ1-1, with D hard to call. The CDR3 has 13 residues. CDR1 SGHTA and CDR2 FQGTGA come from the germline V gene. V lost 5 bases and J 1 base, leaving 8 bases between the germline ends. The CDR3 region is CASSQSWNTEAFF. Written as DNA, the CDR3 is TGTGCCAGCAGCCAGTCCTGGAACACTGAAGCTTTCTTT.

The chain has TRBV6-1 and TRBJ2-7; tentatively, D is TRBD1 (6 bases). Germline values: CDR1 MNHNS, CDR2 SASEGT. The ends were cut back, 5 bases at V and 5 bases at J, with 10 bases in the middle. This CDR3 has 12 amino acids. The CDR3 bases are TGTGCCAGCAGTCATACAGGGCACGAGCAGTACTTC. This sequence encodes CASSHTGHEQYF.

In DNA, the CDR3 is TGCGCCAGCAGCCACCCTCCCGGGACATTGAACACTGAAGCTTTCTTT. Protein product: CASSHPPGTLNTEAFF. The chain uses TRBV4-1 and TRBJ1-1; tentatively, D is TRBD1 (6 bases). The length of the CDR3 is 16 residues. The germline gives CDR1 MGHRA, CDR2 YSYEKL. Trimming left V 3 bases short and J 0 bases short, with 14 bases between.

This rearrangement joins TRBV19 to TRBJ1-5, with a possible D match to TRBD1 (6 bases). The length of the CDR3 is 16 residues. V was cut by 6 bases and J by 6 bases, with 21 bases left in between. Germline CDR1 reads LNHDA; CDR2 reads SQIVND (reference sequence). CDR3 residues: CASRSAGTNGIQPQHF. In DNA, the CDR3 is TGTGCCAGTAGAAGCGCCGGGACAAACGGCATTCAGCCCCAGCATTTT.

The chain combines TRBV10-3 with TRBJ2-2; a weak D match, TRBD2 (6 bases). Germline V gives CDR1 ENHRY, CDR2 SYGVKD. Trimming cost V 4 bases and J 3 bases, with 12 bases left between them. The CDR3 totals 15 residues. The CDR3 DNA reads TGTGCCATCAGTGGTACAGGCGGGGACACCGGGGAGCTGTTTTTT. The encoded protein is CAISGTGGDTGELFF.

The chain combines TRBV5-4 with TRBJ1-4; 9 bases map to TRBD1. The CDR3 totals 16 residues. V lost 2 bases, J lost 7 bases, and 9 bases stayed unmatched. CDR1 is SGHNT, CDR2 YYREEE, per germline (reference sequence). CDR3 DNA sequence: TGTGCCAGCAGCTTCATGATCGGGACAGGGAGTGAAAAACTGTTTTTT. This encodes CASSFMIGTGSEKLFF.

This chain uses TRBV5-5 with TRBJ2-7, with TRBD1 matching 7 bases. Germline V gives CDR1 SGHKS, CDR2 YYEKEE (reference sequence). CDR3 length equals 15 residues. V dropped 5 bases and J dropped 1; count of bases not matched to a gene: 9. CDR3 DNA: TGTGCCAGCAGTGGGGACCCGGGACAGTCCTACGAGCAGTACTTC. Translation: CASSGDPGQSYEQYF.

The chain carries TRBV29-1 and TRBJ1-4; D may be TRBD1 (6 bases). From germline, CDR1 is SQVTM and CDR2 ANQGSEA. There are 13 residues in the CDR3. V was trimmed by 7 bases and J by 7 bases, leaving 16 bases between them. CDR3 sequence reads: CSAQQGNLEKLFF. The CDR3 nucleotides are TGCAGCGCCCAACAGGGCAATCTTGAAAAACTGTTTTTT.

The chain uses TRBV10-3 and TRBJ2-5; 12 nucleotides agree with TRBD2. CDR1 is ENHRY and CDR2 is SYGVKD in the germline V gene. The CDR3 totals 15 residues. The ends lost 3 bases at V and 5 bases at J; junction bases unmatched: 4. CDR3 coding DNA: TGTGCCATCAGTGACCCCGGGACTAGCGGGGAGACCCAGTACTTC. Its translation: CAISDPGTSGETQYF.

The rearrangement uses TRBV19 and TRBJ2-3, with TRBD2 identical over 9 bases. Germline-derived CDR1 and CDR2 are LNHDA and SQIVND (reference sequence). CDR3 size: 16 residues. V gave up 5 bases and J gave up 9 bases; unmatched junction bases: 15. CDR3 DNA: TGTGCCAGTAGTTCTGGGGCGGGGGGGAACCTCCTGACGCAGTATTTT. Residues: CASSSGAGGNLLTQYF. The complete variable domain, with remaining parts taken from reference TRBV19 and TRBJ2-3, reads DGGITQSPKYLFRKEGQNVTLSCEQNLNHDAMYWYRQDPGQGLRLIYYSQIVNDFQKGDIAEGYSVSREKKESFPLTVTSAQKNPTAFYLCASSSGAGGNLLTQYFGPGTRLTVL.

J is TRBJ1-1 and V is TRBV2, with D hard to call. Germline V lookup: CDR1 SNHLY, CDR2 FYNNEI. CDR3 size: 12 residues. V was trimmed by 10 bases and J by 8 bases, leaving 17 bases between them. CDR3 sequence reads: CATGPTRIEAFF. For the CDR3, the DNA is TGTGCCACAGGCCCGACCAGAATCGAAGCTTTCTTT. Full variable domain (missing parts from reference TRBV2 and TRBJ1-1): EPEVTQTPSHQVTQMGQEVILRCVPISNHLYFYWYRQILGQKVEFLVSFYNNEISEKSEIFDDQFSVERPDGSNFTLKIRSTKLEDSAMYFCATGPTRIEAFFGQGTRLTVV.